This T cell receptor (beta chain) was identified during a study of blood T cells in healthy people across ages. With a J-beta primer mix and a sample-barcoded 5' primer, a second PCR ran roughly 6 to 11 cycles. TCRdb re-derived calls from the 5' RACE reads in MiXCR, one entry per CDR3 protein. The repertoire has roughly 1.5 million distinct CDR3 sequences, under 55% of them found once; the top ten carry about 3.8%. This clonotype was counted between two and nine times. The CDR3 has 14 residues. J was trimmed by 3 bases and V by 2 bases; bases with no gene match: 2. The TCR was taken from a woman under 30 in good health. This rearrangement joins TRBV12-3 or TRBV12-4 to TRBJ1-1; 8 bases agree with TRBD1. Sequenced material: blood. CDR3: CASSLQGADTEAFF. CDR3 DNA: TGTGCCAGCAGTTTACAGGGGGCCGACACTGAAGCTTTCTTT.